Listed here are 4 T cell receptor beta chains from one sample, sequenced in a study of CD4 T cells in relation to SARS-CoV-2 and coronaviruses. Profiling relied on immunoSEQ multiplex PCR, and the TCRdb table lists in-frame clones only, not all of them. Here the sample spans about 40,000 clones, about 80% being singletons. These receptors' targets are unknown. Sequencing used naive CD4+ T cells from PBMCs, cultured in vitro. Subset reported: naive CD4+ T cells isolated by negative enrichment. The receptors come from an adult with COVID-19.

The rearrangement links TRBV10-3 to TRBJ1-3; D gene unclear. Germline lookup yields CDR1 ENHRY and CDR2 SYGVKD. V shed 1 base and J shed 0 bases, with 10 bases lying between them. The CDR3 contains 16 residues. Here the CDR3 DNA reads TGTGCCATCAGTGAGTATGGCGCGAGCTCTGGAAACACCATATATTTT. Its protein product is CAISEYGASSGNTIYF.

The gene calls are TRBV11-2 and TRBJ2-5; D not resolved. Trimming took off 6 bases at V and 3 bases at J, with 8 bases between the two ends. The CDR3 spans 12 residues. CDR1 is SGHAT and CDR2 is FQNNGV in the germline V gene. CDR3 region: CASRPREETQYF. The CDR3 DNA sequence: TGTGCCAGCAGGCCGAGAGAAGAGACCCAGTACTTC.

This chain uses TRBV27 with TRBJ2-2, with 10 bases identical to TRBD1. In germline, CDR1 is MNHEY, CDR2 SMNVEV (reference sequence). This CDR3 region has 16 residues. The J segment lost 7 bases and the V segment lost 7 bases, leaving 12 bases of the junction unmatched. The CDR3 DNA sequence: TGTGCCAGCACCGGGACAGGGGTTTTCATGGGCGGGGAGCTGTTTTTT. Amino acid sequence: CASTGTGVFMGGELFF.

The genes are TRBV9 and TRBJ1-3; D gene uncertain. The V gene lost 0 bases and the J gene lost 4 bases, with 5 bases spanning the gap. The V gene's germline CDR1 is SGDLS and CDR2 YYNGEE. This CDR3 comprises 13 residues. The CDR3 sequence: CASSVADGNTIYF. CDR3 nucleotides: TGTGCCAGCAGCGTAGCTGACGGAAACACCATATATTTT.